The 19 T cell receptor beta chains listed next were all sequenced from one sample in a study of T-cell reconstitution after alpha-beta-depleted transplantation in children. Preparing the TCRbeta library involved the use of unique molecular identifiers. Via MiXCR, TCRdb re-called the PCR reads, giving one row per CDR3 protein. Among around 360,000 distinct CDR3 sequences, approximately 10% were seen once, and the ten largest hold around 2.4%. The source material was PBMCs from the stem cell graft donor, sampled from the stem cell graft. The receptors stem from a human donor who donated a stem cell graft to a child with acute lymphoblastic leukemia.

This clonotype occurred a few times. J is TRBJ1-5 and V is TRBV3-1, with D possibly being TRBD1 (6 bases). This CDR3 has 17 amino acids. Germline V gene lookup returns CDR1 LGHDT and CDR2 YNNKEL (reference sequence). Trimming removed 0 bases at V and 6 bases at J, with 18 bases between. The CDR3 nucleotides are TGTGCCAGCAGCCAAGATTTAGGGGCAGGGGCGGCTCAGCCCCAGCATTTT. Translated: CASSQDLGAGAAQPQHF. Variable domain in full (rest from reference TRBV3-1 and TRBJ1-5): DTAVSQTPKYLVTQMGNDKSIKCEQNLGHDTMYWYKQDSKKFLKIMFSYNNKELIINETVPNRFSPKSPDKAHLNLHINSLELGDSAVYFCASSQDLGAGAAQPQHFGDGTRLSIL.

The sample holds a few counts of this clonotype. The DNA for the CDR3 is TGTGCCAGCAGCACTGGACCCGGTTCCACTGAAGCTTTCTTT. As protein: CASSTGPGSTEAFF. The rearrangement joins TRBV5-6 to TRBJ1-1; D remains ambiguous. The V gene lost 4 bases and the J gene lost 4 bases, with 14 bases spanning the gap. The germline gives CDR1 SGHDT, CDR2 YYEEEE. The CDR3 is 14 residues long.

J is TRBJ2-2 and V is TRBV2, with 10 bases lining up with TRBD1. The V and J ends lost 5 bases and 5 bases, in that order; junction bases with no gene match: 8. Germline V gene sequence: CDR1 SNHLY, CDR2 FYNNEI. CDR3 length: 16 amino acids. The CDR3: CASSMDRGRGTGELFF. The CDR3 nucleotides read TGTGCCAGCAGTATGGACAGGGGGAGAGGGACCGGGGAGCTGTTTTTT.

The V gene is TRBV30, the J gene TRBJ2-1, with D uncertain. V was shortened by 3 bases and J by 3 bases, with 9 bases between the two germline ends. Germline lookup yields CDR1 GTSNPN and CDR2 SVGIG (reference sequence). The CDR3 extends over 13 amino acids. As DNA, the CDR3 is TGTGCCTGGAGGGGCCTTAACTACAATGAGCAGTTCTTC. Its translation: CAWRGLNYNEQFF. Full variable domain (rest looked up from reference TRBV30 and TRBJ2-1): SQTIHQWPATLVQPVGSPLSLECTVEGTSNPNLYWYRQAAGRGLQLLFYSVGIGQISSEVPQNLSASRPQDRQFILSSKKLLLSDSGFYLCAWRGLNYNEQFFGPGTRLTVL.

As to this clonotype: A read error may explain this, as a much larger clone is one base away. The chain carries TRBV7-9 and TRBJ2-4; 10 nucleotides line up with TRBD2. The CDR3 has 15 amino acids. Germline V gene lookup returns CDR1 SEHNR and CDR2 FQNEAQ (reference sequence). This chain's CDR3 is CASSTHLAGVNSQYF. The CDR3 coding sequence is TGTGCCAGCTCCACGCACCTAGCGGGAGTAAACAGTCAGTACTTC.

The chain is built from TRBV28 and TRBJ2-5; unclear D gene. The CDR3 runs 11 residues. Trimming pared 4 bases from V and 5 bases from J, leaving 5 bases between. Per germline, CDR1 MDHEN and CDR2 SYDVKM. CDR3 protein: CASSSPETQYF. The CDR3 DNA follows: TGTGCCAGCAGTTCCCCGGAGACCCAGTACTTC.

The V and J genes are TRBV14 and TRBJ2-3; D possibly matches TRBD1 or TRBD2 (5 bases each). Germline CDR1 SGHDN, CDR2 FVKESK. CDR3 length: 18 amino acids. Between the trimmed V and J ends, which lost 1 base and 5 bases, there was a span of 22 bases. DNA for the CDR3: TGTGCCAGCAGCCAAGGACGGAGTGGGGACCCCGGTATAGATACGCAGTATTTT. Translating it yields CASSQGRSGDPGIDTQYF.

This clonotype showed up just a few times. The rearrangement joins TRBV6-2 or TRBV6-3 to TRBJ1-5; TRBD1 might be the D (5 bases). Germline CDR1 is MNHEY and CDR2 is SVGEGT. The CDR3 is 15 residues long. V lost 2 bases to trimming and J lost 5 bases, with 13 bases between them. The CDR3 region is CASSYRGRGDQPQHF. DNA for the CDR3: TGTGCCAGCAGTTACCGGGGACGAGGAGATCAGCCCCAGCATTTT.

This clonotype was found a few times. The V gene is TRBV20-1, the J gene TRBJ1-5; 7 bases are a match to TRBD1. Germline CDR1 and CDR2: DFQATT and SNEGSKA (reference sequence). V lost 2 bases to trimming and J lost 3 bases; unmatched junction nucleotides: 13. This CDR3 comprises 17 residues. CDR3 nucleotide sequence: TGCAGTGCTAGAAGGACAGGTCGAGGATGGGACAATCAGCCCCAGCATTTT. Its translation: CSARRTGRGWDNQPQHF.

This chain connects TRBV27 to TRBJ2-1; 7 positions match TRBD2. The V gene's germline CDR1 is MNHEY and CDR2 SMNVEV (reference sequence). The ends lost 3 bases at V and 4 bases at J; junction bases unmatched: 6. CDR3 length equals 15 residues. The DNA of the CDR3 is TGTGCCAGCAGTTTTAGGCAGGGACTATACAATGAGCAGTTCTTC. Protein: CASSFRQGLYNEQFF.

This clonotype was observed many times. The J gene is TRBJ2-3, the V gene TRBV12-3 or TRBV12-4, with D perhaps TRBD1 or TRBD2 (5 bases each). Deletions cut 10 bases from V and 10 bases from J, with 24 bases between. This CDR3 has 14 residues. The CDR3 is CATRVSGTPTPQYF. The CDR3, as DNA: TGTGCCACCAGAGTTTCCGGGACCCCAACCCCGCAGTATTTT.

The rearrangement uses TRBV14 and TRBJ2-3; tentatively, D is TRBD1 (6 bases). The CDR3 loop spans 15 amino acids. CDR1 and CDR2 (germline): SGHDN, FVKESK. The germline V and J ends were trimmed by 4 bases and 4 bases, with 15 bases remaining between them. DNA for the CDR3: TGTGCCAGCAGCCTCCGACAGGCGTGGGCAGATACGCAGTATTTT. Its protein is CASSLRQAWADTQYF. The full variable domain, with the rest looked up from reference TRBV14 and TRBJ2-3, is EAGVTQFPSHSVIEKGQTVTLRCDPISGHDNLYWYRRVMGKEIKFLLHFVKESKQDESGMPNNRFLAERTGGTYSTLKVQPAELEDSGVYFCASSLRQAWADTQYFGPGTRLTVL.

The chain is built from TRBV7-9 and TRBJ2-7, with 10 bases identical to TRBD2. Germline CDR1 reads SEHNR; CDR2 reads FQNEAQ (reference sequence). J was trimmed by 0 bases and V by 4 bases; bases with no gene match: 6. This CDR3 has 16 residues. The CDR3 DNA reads TGTGCCAGCAGCTCACCGCTAGCGGGAGTCTCCTACGAGCAGTACTTC. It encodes CASSSPLAGVSYEQYF.

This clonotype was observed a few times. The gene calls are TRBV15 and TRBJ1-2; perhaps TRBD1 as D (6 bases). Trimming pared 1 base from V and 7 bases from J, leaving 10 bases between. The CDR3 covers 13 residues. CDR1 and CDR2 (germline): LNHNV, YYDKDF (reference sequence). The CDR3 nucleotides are TGTGCCACCAGCAGAGGGGGGGCGGCTGGCTACACCTTC. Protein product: CATSRGGAAGYTF.

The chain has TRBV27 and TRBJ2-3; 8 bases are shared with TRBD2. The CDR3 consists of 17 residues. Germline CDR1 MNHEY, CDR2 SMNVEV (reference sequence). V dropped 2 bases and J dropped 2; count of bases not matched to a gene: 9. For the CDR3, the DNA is TGTGCCAGCAGTTTAGCCAGACTAGCGAGGTCCACAGATACGCAGTATTTT. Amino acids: CASSLARLARSTDTQYF.

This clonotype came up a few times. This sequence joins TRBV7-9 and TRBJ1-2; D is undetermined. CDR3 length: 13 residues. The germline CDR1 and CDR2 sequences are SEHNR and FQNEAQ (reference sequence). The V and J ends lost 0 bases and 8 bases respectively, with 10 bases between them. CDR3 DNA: TGTGCCAGCAGCTTAGCGCGGCCAGGCGGCTACACCTTC. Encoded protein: CASSLARPGGYTF.

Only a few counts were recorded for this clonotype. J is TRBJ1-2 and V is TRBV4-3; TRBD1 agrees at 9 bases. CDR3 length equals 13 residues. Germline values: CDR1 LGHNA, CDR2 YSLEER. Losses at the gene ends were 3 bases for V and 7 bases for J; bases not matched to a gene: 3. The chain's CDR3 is CASSQGTGSGYTF. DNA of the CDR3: TGCGCCAGCAGCCAGGGGACAGGGAGTGGCTACACCTTC.

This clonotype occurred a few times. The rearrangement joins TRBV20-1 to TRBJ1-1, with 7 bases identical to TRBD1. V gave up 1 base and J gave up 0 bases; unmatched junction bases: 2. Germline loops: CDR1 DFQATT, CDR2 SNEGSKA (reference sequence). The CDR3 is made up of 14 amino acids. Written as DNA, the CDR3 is TGCAGTGCTAGAGCAGGGGGGATGAACACTGAAGCTTTCTTT. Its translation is CSARAGGMNTEAFF.

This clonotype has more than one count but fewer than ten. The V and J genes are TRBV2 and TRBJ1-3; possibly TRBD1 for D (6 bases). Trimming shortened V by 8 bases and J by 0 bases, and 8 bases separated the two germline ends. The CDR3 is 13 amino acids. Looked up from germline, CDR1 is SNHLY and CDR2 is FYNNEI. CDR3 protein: CASLQGSGNTIYF. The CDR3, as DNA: TGTGCCAGCTTACAGGGCTCTGGAAACACCATATATTTT. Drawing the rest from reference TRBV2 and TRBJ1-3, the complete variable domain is EPEVTQTPSHQVTQMGQEVILRCVPISNHLYFYWYRQILGQKVEFLVSFYNNEISEKSEIFDDQFSVERPDGSNFTLKIRSTKLEDSAMYFCASLQGSGNTIYFGEGSWLTVV.